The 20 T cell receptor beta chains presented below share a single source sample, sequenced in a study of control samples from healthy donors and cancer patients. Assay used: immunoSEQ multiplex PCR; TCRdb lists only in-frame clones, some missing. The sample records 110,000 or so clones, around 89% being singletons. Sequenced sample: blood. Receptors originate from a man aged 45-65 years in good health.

CDR3: CASSLDRTGGTDTQYF. CDR3 nucleotide sequence: TGTGCCAGCAGCTTAGATCGGACAGGAGGCACAGATACGCAGTATTTT. The chain combines TRBV7-2 with TRBJ2-3; TRBD1 aligns across 7 bases. This CDR3 is 16 amino acids long. The germline V gene encodes CDR1 SGHTA and CDR2 FQGNSA. Trimming removed 1 base from V and 1 base from J; junction bases left unmatched: 5.

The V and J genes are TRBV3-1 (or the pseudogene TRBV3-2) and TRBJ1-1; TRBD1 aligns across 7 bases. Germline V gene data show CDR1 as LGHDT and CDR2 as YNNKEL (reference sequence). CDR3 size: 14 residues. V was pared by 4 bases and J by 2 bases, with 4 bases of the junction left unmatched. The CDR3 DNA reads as TGTGCCAGCAGCCCTAGGACAGGTAACACTGAAGCTTTCTTT. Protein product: CASSPRTGNTEAFF.

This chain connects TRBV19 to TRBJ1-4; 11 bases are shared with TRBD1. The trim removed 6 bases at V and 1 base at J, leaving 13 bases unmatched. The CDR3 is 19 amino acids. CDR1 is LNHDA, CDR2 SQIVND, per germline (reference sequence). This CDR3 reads CASSSFPGTGGLTNEKLFF. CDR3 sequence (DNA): TGTGCCAGTAGCTCATTTCCCGGGACAGGGGGGCTAACTAATGAAAAACTGTTTTTT.

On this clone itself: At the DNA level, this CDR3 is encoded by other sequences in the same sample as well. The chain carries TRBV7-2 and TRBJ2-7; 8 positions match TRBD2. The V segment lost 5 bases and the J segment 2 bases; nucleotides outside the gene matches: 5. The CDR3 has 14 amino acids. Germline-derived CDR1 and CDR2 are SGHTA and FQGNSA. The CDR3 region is CASSLTSGPYEQYF. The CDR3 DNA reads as TGTGCCAGCAGCCTTACTAGCGGTCCCTACGAGCAGTACTTC. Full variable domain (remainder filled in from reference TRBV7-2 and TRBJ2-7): GAGVSQSPSNKVTEKGKDVELRCDPISGHTALYWYRQSLGQGLEFLIYFQGNSAPDKSGLPSDRFSAERTGGSVSTLTIQRTQQEDSAVYLCASSLTSGPYEQYFGPGTRLTVT.

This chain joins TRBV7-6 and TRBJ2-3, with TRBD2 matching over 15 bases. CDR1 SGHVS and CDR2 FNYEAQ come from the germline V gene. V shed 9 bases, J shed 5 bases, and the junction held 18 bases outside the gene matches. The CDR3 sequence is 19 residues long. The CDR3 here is CASSLLDRGLAGGQDTQYF. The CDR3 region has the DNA TGTGCCAGTTCACTTTTGGACAGGGGACTAGCGGGGGGCCAAGATACGCAGTATTTT.

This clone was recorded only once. The CDR3 DNA sequence: TGCGCCAGCAGCCAAGAGGACAGGGGGGATCAGCCCCAGCATTTT. This gives the protein CASSQEDRGDQPQHF. The chain couples TRBV4-3 to TRBJ1-5, with 10 bases identical to TRBD1. The trim removed 0 bases at V and 5 bases at J, leaving 1 base unmatched. The V gene's germline CDR1 is LGHNA and CDR2 YSLEER. The CDR3 is 15 amino acids.

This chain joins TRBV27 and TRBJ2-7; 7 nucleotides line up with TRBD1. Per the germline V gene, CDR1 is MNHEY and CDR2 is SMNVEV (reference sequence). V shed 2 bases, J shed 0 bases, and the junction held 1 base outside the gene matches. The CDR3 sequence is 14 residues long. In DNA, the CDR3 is TGTGCCAGCAGTTTAGGGGACAGCTCCTACGAGCAGTACTTC. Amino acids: CASSLGDSSYEQYF.

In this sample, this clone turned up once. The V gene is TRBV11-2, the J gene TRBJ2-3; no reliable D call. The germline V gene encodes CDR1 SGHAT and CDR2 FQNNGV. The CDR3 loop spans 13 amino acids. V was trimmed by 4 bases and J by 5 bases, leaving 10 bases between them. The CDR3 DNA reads TGTGCCAGCAGCTCCACTTATGGAGATACGCAGTATTTT. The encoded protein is CASSSTYGDTQYF.

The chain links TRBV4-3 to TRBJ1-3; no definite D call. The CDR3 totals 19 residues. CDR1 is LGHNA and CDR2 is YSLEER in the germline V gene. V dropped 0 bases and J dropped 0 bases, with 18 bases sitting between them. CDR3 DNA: TGCGCCAGCAGCCAAGATCCGGGTGGCGGGGTGAGCTCTGGAAACACCATATATTTT. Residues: CASSQDPGGGVSSGNTIYF.

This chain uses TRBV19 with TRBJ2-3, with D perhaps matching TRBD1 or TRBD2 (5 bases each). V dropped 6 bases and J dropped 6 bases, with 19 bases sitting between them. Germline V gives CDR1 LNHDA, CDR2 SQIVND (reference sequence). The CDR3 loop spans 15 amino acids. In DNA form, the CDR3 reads TGTGCCAGTAGCTTATGGGGGACCCCGGGGGATACGCAGTATTTT. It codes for CASSLWGTPGDTQYF.

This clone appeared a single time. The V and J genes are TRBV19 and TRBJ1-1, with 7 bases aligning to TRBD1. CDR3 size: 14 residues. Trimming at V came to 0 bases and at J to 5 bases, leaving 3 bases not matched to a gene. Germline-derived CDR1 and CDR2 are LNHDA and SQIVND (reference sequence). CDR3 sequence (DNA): TGTGCCAGTAGTATAGAGTCAGGGGGGACTGAAGCTTTCTTT. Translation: CASSIESGGTEAFF.

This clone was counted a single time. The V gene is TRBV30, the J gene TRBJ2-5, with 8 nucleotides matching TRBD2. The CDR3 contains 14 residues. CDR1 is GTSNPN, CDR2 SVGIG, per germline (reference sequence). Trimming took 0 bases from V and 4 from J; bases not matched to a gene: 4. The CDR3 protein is CAWSVGGGLETQYF. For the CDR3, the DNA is TGTGCCTGGAGTGTAGGCGGGGGGCTAGAGACCCAGTACTTC.

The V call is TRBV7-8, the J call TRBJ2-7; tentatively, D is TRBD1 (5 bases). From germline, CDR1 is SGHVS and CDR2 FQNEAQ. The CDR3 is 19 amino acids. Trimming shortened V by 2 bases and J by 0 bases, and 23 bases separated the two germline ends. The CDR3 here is CASSLHLRVVVSGSYEQYF. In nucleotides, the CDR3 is TGTGCCAGCAGCTTACATCTCAGGGTGGTAGTATCGGGCTCCTACGAGCAGTACTTC.

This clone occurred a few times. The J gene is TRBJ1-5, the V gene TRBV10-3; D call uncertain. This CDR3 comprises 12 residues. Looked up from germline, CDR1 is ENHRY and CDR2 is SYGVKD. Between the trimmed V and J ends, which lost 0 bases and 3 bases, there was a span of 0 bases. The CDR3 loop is CAISESNQPQHF. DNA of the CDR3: TGTGCCATCAGTGAGTCCAATCAGCCCCAGCATTTT.

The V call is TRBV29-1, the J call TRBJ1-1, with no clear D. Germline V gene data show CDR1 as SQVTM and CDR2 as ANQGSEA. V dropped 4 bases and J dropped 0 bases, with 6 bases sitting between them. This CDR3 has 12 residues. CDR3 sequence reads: CSVGQLNTEAFF. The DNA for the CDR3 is TGCAGCGTTGGACAATTGAACACTGAAGCTTTCTTT. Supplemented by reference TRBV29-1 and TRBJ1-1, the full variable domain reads SAVISQKPSRDICQRGTSLTIQCQVDSQVTMMFWYRQQPGQSLTLIATANQGSEATYESGFVIDKFPISRPNLTFSTLTVSNMSPEDSSIYLCSVGQLNTEAFFGQGTRLTVV.

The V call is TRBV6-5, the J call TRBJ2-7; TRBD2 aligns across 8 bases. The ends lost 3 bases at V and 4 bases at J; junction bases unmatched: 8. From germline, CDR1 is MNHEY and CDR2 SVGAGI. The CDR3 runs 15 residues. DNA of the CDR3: TGTGCCAGCAGTTATAGCGGGGTTTCGACATACGAGCAGTACTTC. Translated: CASSYSGVSTYEQYF.

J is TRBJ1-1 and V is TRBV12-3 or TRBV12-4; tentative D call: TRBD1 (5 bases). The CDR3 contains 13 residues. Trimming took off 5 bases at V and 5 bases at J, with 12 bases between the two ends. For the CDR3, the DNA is TGTGCCAGCAGTACATCAGGGAGGACTGAAGCTTTCTTT. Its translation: CASSTSGRTEAFF.

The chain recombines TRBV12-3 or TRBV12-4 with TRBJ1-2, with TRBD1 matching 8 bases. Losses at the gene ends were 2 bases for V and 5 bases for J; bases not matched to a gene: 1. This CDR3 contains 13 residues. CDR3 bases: TGTGCCAGCAGTTTACAGGGGGCTTATGGCTACACCTTC. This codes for CASSLQGAYGYTF.

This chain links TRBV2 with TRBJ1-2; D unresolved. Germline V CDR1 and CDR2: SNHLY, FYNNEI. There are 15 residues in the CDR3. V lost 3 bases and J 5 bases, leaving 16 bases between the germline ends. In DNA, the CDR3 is TGTGCCAGCAGTGAGATGGAACGGACCGTTTATGGCTACACCTTC. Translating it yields CASSEMERTVYGYTF.

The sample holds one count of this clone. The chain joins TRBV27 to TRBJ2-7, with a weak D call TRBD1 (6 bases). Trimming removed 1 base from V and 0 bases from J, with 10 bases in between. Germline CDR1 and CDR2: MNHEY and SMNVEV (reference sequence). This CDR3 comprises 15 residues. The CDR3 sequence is CASSLLQGFSYEQYF. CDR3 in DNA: TGTGCCAGCAGTTTATTACAGGGTTTCTCCTACGAGCAGTACTTC.